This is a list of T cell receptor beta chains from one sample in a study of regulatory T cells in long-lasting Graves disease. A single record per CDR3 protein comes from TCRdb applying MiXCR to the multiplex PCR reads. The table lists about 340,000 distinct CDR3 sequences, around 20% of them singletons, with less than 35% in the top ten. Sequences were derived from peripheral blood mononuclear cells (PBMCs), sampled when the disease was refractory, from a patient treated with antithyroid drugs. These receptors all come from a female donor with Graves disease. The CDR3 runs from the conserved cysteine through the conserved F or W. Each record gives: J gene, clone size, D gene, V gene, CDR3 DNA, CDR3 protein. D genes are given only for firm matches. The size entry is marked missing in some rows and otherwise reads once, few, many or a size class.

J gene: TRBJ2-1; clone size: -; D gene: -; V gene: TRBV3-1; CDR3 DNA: TGTGCCAGCAGCCAAACGTTTGGCCCGGTGGTTCATGAGCAGTTCTTC; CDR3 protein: CASSQTFGPVVHEQFF
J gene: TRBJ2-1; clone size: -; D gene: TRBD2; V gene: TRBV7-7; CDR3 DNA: TGTGCTAGCAGCCCGGGACTAGCGGGAGTGGATGAGCAGTTCTTC; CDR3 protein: CASSPGLAGVDEQFF
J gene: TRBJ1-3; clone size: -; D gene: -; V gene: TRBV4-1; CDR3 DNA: TGCGCCAGCAGCCAAGATAGCATGAACCACATATATTTT; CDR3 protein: CASSQDSMNHIYF
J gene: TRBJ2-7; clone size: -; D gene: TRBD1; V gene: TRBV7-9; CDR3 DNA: TGTGCCAGCAGCCGGGACAGGTCAAGCTCCTACGAGCAGTACTTC; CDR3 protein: CASSRDRSSSYEQYF
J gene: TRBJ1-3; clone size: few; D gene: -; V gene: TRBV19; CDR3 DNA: TGTGCCAGTAGTACGGACAGCTCTGGAAACACCATATATTTT; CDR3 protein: CASSTDSSGNTIYF
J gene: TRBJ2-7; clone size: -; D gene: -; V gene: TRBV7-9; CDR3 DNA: TGTGCCAGCAACGCGGGCGGCTCTGCCTACGAGCAGTACTTC; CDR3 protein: CASNAGGSAYEQYF
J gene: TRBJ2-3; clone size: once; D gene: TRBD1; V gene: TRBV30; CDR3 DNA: TGTGCCTGGAACCAGGGGGTCCGCACAGATACGCAGTATTTT; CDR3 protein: CAWNQGVRTDTQYF
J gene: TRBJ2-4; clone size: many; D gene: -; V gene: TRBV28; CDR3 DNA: TGTGCCAGCAATCCGGCCGAGGGGGAGGCCAAAAACATTCAGTACTTC; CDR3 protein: CASNPAEGEAKNIQYF
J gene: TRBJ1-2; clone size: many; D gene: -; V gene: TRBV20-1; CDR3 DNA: TGCAGTGCTAGTGATGGTGCTGACGGGCGCTATGGCTACACCTTC; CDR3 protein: CSASDGADGRYGYTF
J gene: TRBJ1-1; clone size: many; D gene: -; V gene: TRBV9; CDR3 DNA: TGTGCCAGCAGCGCTTACCAGGGTGGTACCACTGAAGCTTTCTTT; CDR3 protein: CASSAYQGGTTEAFF
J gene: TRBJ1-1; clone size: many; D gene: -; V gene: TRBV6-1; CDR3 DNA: TGTGCCAGCCACAGGGAAAGGACTGAAGCTTTCTTT; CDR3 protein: CASHRERTEAFF
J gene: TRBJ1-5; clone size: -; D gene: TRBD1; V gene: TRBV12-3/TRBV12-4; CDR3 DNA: TGTGCCAGCAGTTTAAGGGCAGGGGGCAGCAATCAGCCCCAGCATTTT; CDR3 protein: CASSLRAGGSNQPQHF
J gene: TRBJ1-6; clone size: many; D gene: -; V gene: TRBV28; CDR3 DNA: TGTGCCAGCAGTTCGGCGACAAGGGGTTATAATTCACCCCTCCACTTT; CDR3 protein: CASSSATRGYNSPLHF
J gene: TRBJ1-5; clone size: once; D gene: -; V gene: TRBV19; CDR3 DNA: TGTGCCAGTACCTTATCTTTTGTCCAACATTTGAGCGGGAAAAATCAGCCCCAGCATTTT; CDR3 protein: CASTLSFVQHLSGKNQPQHF
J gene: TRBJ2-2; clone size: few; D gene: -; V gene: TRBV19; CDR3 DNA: TGTGCCAGTAGTCGGGCCGCCGGGGAGCTGTTTTTT; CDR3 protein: CASSRAAGELFF
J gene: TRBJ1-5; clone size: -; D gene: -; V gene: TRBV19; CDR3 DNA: TGTGCCAGTAGGGCATGGGGGGAAGCCAGCGGGCCCCAGCATTTT; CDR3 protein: CASRAWGEASGPQHF
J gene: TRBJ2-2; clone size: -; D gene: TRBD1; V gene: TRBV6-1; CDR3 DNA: TGTGCCAGCAGTGACCAGGGGGCGCTGACCGGGGAGCTGTTTTTT; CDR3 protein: CASSDQGALTGELFF
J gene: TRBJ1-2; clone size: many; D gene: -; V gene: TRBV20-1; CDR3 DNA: TGCAGTGCTAGAGCTTCAGGTTTTGGCTACACCTTC; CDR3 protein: CSARASGFGYTF
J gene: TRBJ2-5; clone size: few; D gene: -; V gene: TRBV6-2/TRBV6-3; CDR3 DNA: TGTGCCAGCAGTTATCCATATGGGGAAATACAAGAGACCCAGTACTTC; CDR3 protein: CASSYPYGEIQETQYF
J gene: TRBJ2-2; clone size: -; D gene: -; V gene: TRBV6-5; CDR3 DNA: TGTGCCAGCAGCTACAGGGTAAACACCGGGGAGCTGTTTTTT; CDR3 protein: CASSYRVNTGELFF
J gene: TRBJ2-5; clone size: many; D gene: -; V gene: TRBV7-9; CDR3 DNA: TGTGCCAGCAGCTTAAATGGAGGGCCGAGAGAGACCCAGTACTTC; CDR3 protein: CASSLNGGPRETQYF
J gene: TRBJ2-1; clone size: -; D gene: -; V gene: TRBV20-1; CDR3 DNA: TGCAGTGCTAGGAGGCCACCTATCAACAATGAGCAGTTCTTC; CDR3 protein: CSARRPPINNEQFF
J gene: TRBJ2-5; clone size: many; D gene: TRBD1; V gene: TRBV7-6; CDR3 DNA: TGTGCCAGCAGCTCCACGACAGGGATGGAGACCCAGTACTTC; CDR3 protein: CASSSTTGMETQYF
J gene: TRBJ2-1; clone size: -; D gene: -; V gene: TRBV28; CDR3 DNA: TGTGCCAGCAGTATAAAGGGTTGGAGGACCTACAATGAGCAGTTCTTC; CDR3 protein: CASSIKGWRTYNEQFF
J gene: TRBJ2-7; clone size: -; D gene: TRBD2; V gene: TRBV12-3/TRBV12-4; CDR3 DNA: TGTGCCAGCAGATACACTAGCGGGAGCGGCTACGAGCAGTACTTC; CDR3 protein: CASRYTSGSGYEQYF
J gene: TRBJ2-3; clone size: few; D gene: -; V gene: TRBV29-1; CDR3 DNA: TGCAGCGTTGCAAGGGGAGGCACAGATACGCAGTATTTT; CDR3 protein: CSVARGGTDTQYF
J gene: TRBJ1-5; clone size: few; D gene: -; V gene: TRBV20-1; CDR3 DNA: TGCAGTGCCTCAAGGGGCCGTAGCAATCAGCCCCAGCATTTT; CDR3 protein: CSASRGRSNQPQHF
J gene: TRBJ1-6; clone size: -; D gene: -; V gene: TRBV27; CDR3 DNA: TGTGCCAGCAGCCCATACAGGGTAGAGAATTCACCCCTCCACTTT; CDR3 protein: CASSPYRVENSPLHF
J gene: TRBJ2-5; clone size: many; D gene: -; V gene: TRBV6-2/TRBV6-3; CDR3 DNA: TGTGCCAGCAGTTATAACTCATGGGGAGAGACCCAGTACTTC; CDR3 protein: CASSYNSWGETQYF
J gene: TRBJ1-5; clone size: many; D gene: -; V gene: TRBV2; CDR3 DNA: TGTGCCAGCAGTGGAGAACAGGGTATCAATCAGCCCCAGCATTTT; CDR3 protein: CASSGEQGINQPQHF
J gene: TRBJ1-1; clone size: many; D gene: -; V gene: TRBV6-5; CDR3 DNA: TGTGCCAGCAGTTACTCGATACAGGGTCGGACTGAAGCTTTCTTT; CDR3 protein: CASSYSIQGRTEAFF
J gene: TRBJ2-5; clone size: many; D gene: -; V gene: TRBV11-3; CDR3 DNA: TGTGCCAGCAGCGGATGGACAGGCGGGAACCAAGAGACCCAGTACTTC; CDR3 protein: CASSGWTGGNQETQYF
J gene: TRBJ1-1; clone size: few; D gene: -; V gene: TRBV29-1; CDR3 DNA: TGCAGCCCTTGGAAGATCACTGAAGCTTTCTTT; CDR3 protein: CSPWKITEAFF
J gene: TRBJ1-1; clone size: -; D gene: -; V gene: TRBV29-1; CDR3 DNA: TGCAGCGCCCTTCCTAAATTCTACACTGAAGCTTTCTTT; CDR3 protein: CSALPKFYTEAFF
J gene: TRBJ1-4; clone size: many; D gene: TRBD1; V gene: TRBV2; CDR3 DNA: TGTGCCAGCAGTGACTCCGGGACAGGGAGTGAAAAACTGTTTTTT; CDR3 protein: CASSDSGTGSEKLFF
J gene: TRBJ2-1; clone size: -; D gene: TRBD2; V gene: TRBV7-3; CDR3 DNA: TGTGCCAGCAGCTTAATTGCGGGAGGGCCCCATGAGCAGTTCTTC; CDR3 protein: CASSLIAGGPHEQFF
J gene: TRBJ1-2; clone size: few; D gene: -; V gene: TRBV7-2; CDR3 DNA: TGTGCCAGCAGCTACGGGACATCCGGTGGCTATGGCTACACCTTC; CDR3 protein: CASSYGTSGGYGYTF
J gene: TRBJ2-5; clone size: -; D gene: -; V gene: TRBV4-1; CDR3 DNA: TGCGCCAGCAGCCTAGGAAGGGACGGGGAGACCCAGTACTTC; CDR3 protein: CASSLGRDGETQYF
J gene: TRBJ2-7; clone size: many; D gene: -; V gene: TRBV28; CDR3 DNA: TGTGCCAGCAGTGAGGACAGTGTAAGCTCCTACGAGCAGTACTTC; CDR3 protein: CASSEDSVSSYEQYF
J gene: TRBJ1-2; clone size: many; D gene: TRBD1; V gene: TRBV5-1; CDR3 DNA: TGTGCCAGCAGCCTGGGACAGCACTATGGCTACACCTTC; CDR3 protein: CASSLGQHYGYTF
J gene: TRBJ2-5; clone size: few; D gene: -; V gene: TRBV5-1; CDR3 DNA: TGCGCCAGCAGCTTGGGGACAGCGCGGGGAGAGACCCAGTACTTC; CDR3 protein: CASSLGTARGETQYF
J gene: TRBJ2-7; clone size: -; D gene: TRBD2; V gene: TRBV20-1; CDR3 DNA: TGCAGTGCTAGAGATCTGGAGCGGGGGTTGTCCTACGAGCAGTACTTC; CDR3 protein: CSARDLERGLSYEQYF
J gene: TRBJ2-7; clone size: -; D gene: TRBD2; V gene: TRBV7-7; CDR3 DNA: TGTGCTAGCAGCTTAGTAGACGGGAGGGCCTTGTCCGGATACGAGCAGTACTTC; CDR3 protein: CASSLVDGRALSGYEQYF
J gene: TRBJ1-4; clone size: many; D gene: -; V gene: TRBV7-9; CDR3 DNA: TGTGCCAGCAGCTTTACAACTAATGAAAAACTGTTTTTT; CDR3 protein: CASSFTTNEKLFF
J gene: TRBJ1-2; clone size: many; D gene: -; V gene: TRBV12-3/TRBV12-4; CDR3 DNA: TGTGCCAGCAGTCCTCATCCGGGCAGGGGTAACTATGGCTACACCTTC; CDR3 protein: CASSPHPGRGNYGYTF
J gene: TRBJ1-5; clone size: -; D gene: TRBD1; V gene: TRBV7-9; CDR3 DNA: TGTGCCAGCAGCTTGCGGGACAGGGGTAGACAACTGCAAGACGAAAGCAATCAGCCCCAGCATTTT; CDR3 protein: CASSLRDRGRQLQDESNQPQHF
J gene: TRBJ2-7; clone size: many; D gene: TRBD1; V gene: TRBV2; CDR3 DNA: TGTGCCAGCACTAGGACAGGGGAATACGAATCTGGGCAGTACTTC; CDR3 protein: CASTRTGEYESGQYF
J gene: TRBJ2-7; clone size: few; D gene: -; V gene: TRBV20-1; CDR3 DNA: TGCAGTGCTAGAGGCCGGAACATAGGAGACTACGAGCAGTACTTC; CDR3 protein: CSARGRNIGDYEQYF
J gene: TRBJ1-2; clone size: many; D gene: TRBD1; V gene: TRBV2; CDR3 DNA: TGTGCCAGCAGAACGACAGGGGTCTATGGCTACACCTTC; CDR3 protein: CASRTTGVYGYTF
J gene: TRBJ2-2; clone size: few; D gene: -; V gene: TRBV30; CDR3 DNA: TGTGCCTGGAGTGTACTGGGTCCCGGGGAGCTGTTTTTT; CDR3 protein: CAWSVLGPGELFF